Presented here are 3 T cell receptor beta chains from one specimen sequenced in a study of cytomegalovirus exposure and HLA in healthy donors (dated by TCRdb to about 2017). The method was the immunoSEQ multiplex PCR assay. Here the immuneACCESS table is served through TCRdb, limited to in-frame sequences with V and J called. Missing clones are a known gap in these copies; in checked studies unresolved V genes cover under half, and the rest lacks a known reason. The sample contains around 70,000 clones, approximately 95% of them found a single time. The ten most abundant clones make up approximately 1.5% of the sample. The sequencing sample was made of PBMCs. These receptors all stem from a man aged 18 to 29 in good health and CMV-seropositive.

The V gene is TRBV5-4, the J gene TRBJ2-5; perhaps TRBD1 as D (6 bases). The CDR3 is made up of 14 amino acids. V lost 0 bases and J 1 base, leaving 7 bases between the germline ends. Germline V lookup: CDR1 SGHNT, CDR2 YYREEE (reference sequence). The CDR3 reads CASSLGTVQETQYF. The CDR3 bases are TGTGCCAGCAGCTTGGGGACAGTCCAAGAGACCCAGTACTTC.

The CDR3 region is CASRTGLADYNEQFF. The CDR3 nucleotides read TGTGCCAGCAGAACGGGACTAGCGGACTACAATGAGCAGTTCTTC. The V gene is TRBV6-1, the J gene TRBJ2-1; 11 positions agree with TRBD2. V lost 6 bases to trimming and J lost 3 bases; unmatched junction nucleotides: 4. Looked up from germline, CDR1 is MNHNS and CDR2 is SASEGT. The CDR3 runs to 15 residues.

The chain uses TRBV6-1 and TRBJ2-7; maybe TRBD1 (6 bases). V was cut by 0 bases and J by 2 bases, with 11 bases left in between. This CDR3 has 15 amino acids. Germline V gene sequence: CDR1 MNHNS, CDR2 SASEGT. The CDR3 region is CASSEAGQLTYEQYF. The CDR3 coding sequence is TGTGCCAGCAGTGAAGCCGGACAGCTTACCTACGAGCAGTACTTC.